The entry that follows covers one T cell receptor beta chain sequence. The target antigen is unknown. The source of the sample is a study of T cells in Graves' hyperthyroidism and ophthalmopathy. Study results and caveats: Blood also contained most expanded thyroid clonotypes above 0.001. The authors' 13 V-J model separated ophthalmopathy from stable hyperthyroidism.

RNA transcripts provided the source from which TCR beta CDR3 regions were amplified. TCR CDR3 regions were first amplified by RT-PCR with HTBI primers. TCRdb reanalysed the multiplex PCR reads using MiXCR and keeps one entry per CDR3 protein. The sample has hundreds of thousands of distinct CDR3 sequences; 20% to 25% are singletons. Germline loops: CDR1 LNHNV, CDR2 YYDKDF (reference sequence). This CDR3 has 15 amino acids. V was trimmed by 0 bases and J by 6 bases, leaving 15 bases between them. Ophthalmopathy cases scored 3 or more on the Clinical Activity Score and 4 or more on NOSPECS grade, with duration below 3 months. A patient was excluded if there was uncontrolled infection, other autoimmune disease, pregnancy or lactation.

This rearrangement joins TRBV15 to TRBJ2-7, with D possibly TRBD1 on 6 matching bases. The source material was blood. This sequence was found in a woman between 65 and 79 years old with Graves' ophthalmopathy. CDR3 in amino acids: CATSRDRGQGLEQYF. The CDR3 nucleotides are TGTGCCACCAGCAGAGACCGGGGTCAGGGGCTCGAGCAGTACTTC.